This entry concerns a single T cell receptor (beta chain). Its antigen remains unidentified. Germline CDR1 reads SGHRS; CDR2 reads YFSETQ. V was clipped by 4 bases and J by 0 bases; unmatched bases: 19. This CDR3 comprises 20 residues. With a J-beta primer mix and a sample-barcoded 5' primer, a second PCR ran about 7 to 12 cycles. Every single cDNA molecule received a tag from a template-switch adaptor with 12 random nucleotides. TCRdb used MiXCR to reprocess the 5' RACE reads, holding one entry per CDR3 protein. Of 920,000 or so distinct CDR3 sequences in the sample, under 45% were seen once. The data originate from a study of blood T cells in healthy people across ages. Study observations and caveats: A conclusive naive versus antigen-experienced comparison was prevented by the unsorted PBMCs.

The chain has TRBV5-1 and TRBJ2-1; 7 bases fit TRBD2. The sample taken for sequencing was blood. This clonotype was sampled from an older woman in good health. Here the CDR3 reads CASSPLGREGEGSSYNEQFF. As DNA, the CDR3 is TGCGCCAGCAGCCCGTTAGGAAGGGAGGGCGAAGGAAGCTCCTACAATGAGCAGTTCTTC.